The following is a TCR beta chain sequence with its context. Its antigen is undetermined. This sample was taken from a study of T cell responses to AZD1222 COVID-19 vaccine. Study-wide background: Pooled samples include second doses given at about 4 or 12 weeks.

Germline V gene lookup returns CDR1 ENHRY and CDR2 SYGVKD. The CDR3 is 14 residues long. Trimming removed 10 bases at V and 0 bases at J, with 13 bases between. The data were produced by immunoSEQ multiplex PCR, yet TCRdb's version contains in-frame clones alone and is incomplete. The sample lists about 190,000 clones, around 92% occurring once. Study-wide points: Clonal diversity was possibly underestimated, and the donors were mostly white British, with more females.

This specimen was peripheral blood, taken on day 0 of AZD1222 vaccination. The source is an adult in good health. The V and J genes are TRBV10-3 and TRBJ1-3; D call uncertain. Written as DNA, the CDR3 is TGTGCCAGCGAGGGAGGAACCTCTGGAAACACCATATATTTT. Amino acid sequence: CASEGGTSGNTIYF.